This record looks at one TCR beta chain sequence and its context. CDR1 is SGHRS, CDR2 YFSETQ, per germline. V dropped 4 bases and J dropped 2; count of bases not matched to a gene: 3. The length of the CDR3 is 15 residues. This specimen comes from a study of PD-1 blockade in classical Hodgkin lymphoma. This table comes from immunoSEQ multiplex PCR, and its TCRdb copy is limited to in-frame clones, with some not included. Of around 19,000 clones in the sample, roughly 89% are singletons; the top ten hold about an eighth. Brentuximab vedotin exposure varied, and every patient relapsed after autologous stem cell transplantation.

Sequences were derived from peripheral blood mononuclear cells (PBMCs), sampled before the second cycle of nivolumab. The TCR sequence derives from a human donor with classical Hodgkin lymphoma. The chain is built from TRBV5-1 and TRBJ2-7; TRBD2 matches 13 bases. The CDR3 loop reads CASSTGLAGTYEQYF. The DNA of the CDR3 is TGCGCCAGCAGCACGGGACTAGCGGGGACCTACGAGCAGTACTTC.